The present TCR beta chain was sequenced within a study of CD8+ T cells in alopecia areata. Study results and limitations: Clonality was higher in lesional than normal scalp, especially in alopecia totalis/universalis.

CDR1 is WSHSY and CDR2 is SAAADI in the germline V gene. This CDR3 comprises 11 residues. Trimming removed 6 bases at V and 13 bases at J, with 10 bases between. Investigators isolated RNA and reverse transcribed it into cDNA to act as the sequencing template. Sequencing was performed with immunoSEQ multiplex PCR; in TCRdb, only in-frame clones are kept and a portion is missing. The table includes roughly 140,000 clones, more than 45% detected once. Alopecia areata patients provided lesional scalp punch biopsies and peripheral blood, both collected for the study. This clone was seen more than once but under ten times. What it recognizes is unknown.

This clonotype was sampled from a human donor with alopecia areata. The sample in question was CD8+ T cells sorted from blood, obtained at week 0. The rearrangement links TRBV10-2 to TRBJ1-6; D is possibly TRBD1 (5 bases). The CDR3 reads CASRDSGPLHF. CDR3 bases: TGCGCCAGCAGAGACAGTGGGCCCCTCCACTTT.